The 7 T cell receptor beta chains below all came from one sample that was sequenced in a study of blood T cells in healthy people across ages. The second PCR ran about 6 to 12 cycles with a sample-barcoded 5' primer and J-beta primers. MiXCR, applied by TCRdb to the 5' RACE reads, yields one record per CDR3 protein. The sample consists of about a million distinct CDR3 sequences, roughly 50% of them appearing once. The sample taken for sequencing was blood. These receptor sequences come from a young man in good health.

Only a few counts were recorded for this clonotype. The chain carries TRBV20-1 and TRBJ1-1, with D possibly TRBD1 on 5 matching bases. Germline CDR1 is DFQATT and CDR2 is SNEGSKA (reference sequence). Trimming stripped 3 bases from V and 6 bases from J, with 8 bases between. This CDR3 is 11 amino acids long. The CDR3 DNA sequence: TGCAGTGCTAGCGGACACGCTGAAGCTTTCTTT. Translated, it gives CSASGHAEAFF.

This clonotype was observed a few times. The rearrangement joins TRBV7-2 to TRBJ2-1; TRBD2 is a possible D gene (6 bases). Germline-derived CDR1 and CDR2 are SGHTA and FQGNSA. The CDR3 is 14 amino acids. Deletions cut 4 bases from V and 5 bases from J, with 12 bases between. CDR3 in amino acids: CASSSSSDHNEQFF. CDR3 nucleotide sequence: TGTGCCAGCAGCTCTTCTAGCGACCACAATGAGCAGTTCTTC. The full variable domain, completed using reference TRBV7-2 and TRBJ2-1, is GAGVSQSPSNKVTEKGKDVELRCDPISGHTALYWYRQSLGQGLEFLIYFQGNSAPDKSGLPSDRFSAERTGGSVSTLTIQRTQQEDSAVYLCASSSSSDHNEQFFGPGTRLTVL.

A few counts support this clonotype. This chain connects TRBV29-1 to TRBJ2-3; TRBD1 matches at 7 bases. The trim removed 7 bases at V and 3 bases at J, leaving 4 bases unmatched. CDR1 is SQVTM, CDR2 ANQGSEA, per germline. The length of the CDR3 is 12 residues. This CDR3 reads CSAVTGTDTQYF. Here the CDR3 DNA reads TGCAGCGCGGTGACAGGGACAGATACGCAGTATTTT.

This clonotype was seen a few times. The V call is TRBV4-3, the J call TRBJ1-2; no reliable D call. Per the germline V gene, CDR1 is LGHNA and CDR2 is YSLEER. Trimming removed 0 bases from V and 7 bases from J, with 9 bases in between. The CDR3 length is 13 residues. The CDR3, as DNA: TGCGCCAGCAGCCAAGATGAAAGTGGTGGCTACACCTTC. It translates to CASSQDESGGYTF.

This clonotype was counted at least ten times. The rearrangement joins TRBV30 to TRBJ1-2; 9 nucleotides agree with TRBD1. Germline V gene sequence: CDR1 GTSNPN, CDR2 SVGIG (reference sequence). The CDR3 has 14 amino acids. V gave up 3 bases and J gave up 4 bases; unmatched junction bases: 6. The CDR3 region is CAWRLDRGIYGYTF. DNA for the CDR3: TGTGCCTGGAGGTTGGACAGGGGCATCTATGGCTACACCTTC.

The chain has TRBV7-9 and TRBJ1-1, with D possibly being TRBD1 (6 bases). The CDR3 length is 12 residues. The germline gives CDR1 SEHNR, CDR2 FQNEAQ (reference sequence). V was pared by 6 bases and J by 10 bases, with 15 bases between. The CDR3 coding sequence is TGTGCCAGCAGTTTAAGGGGGGCTGCAGCTTTCTTT. Translating gives CASSLRGAAAFF.

J is TRBJ1-2 and V is TRBV27; 7 nucleotides line up with TRBD1. Trimming removed 6 bases from V and 5 bases from J; junction bases left unmatched: 6. The CDR3 is 13 residues long. Germline V gives CDR1 MNHEY, CDR2 SMNVEV (reference sequence). The CDR3 region is CASSQGGIYGYTF. For the CDR3, the DNA is TGTGCCAGCAGCCAGGGGGGGATTTATGGCTACACCTTC.